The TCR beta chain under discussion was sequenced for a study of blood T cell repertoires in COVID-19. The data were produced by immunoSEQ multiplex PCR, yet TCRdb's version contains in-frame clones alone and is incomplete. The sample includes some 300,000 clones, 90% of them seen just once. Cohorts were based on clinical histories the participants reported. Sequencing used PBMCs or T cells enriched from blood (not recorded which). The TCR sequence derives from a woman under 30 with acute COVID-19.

The CDR3: CASSLYAGGVEQFF. The CDR3 DNA reads as TGTGCCAGCAGTTTATATGCGGGAGGGGTTGAGCAGTTCTTC. V and J are TRBV27 and TRBJ2-1; TRBD2 aligns across 9 bases. The CDR3 is 14 amino acids. Looked up from germline, CDR1 is MNHEY and CDR2 is SMNVEV (reference sequence). Trimming removed 1 base from V and 9 bases from J; junction bases left unmatched: 4.